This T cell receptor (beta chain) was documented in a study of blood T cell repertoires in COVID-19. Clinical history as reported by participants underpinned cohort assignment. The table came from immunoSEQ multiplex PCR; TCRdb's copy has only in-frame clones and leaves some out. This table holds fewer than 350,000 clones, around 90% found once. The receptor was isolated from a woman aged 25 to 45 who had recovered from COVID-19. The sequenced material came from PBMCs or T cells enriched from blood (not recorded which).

The CDR3: CASSGQGLAGESEQFF. The CDR3 DNA sequence: TGTGCCAGCAGCGGACAGGGACTAGCGGGAGAGTCTGAGCAGTTCTTC. This rearrangement joins TRBV7-3 to TRBJ2-1; TRBD2 matches at 14 bases. Trimming took 5 bases from V and 9 from J; bases not matched to a gene: 9. This CDR3 comprises 16 residues. CDR1 SGHTA and CDR2 FQGTGA come from the germline V gene.